These 5 T cell receptor beta chains share one sample of origin, sequenced in a study of shared clonotypes between healthy human individuals. Profiled with immunoSEQ multiplex PCR; TCRdb holds only in-frame clones, not every one. Among about 2.3 million clones listed, 85% to 95% were seen once. Sequenced: naive CD4+ T cells from PBMCs. Stated subset: CD45RA+ positively selected. Receptor source: a man between 18 and 29 years old in good health. Some clones in this sample may be carry-over from other donors' samples.

This sequence joins TRBV5-1 and TRBJ2-2, with D possibly matching TRBD1 (6 bases). Trimming took off 5 bases at V and 6 bases at J, with 17 bases between the two ends. The V gene's germline CDR1 is SGHRS and CDR2 YFSETQ. This CDR3 spans 15 amino acids. CDR3 sequence (DNA): TGCGCCAGCAGTACAGGGTTGCTTTCCCCCGGGGAGCTGTTTTTT. Translated: CASSTGLLSPGELFF.

The J gene is TRBJ2-7, the V gene TRBV6-6; no reliable D call. The CDR3 is 12 amino acids. CDR1 and CDR2 (germline): MNHNY, SVGAGI (reference sequence). Trimming took off 8 bases at V and 3 bases at J, with 11 bases between the two ends. CDR3 in DNA: TGTGCCAGCTTGAGTGGCTTCTACGAGCAGTACTTC. Protein product: CASLSGFYEQYF.

CDR3 bases: TGTGCCAGCAGCTTAAGGGCTAGCGGGAGTAGGAATGAGCAGTTCTTC. Protein: CASSLRASGSRNEQFF. V is TRBV7-9 and J is TRBJ2-1, with TRBD2 matching over 10 bases. CDR3 length: 16 residues. Germline V gene data show CDR1 as SEHNR and CDR2 as FQNEAQ (reference sequence). V was pared by 2 bases and J by 7 bases, with 8 bases of the junction left unmatched.

A note on this clone: This same CDR3 is encoded by further DNA sequences in the sample. CDR3 sequence reads: CASSPAGTGDTGELFF. CDR3 nucleotides: TGCGCCAGCAGCCCTGCTGGGACAGGGGACACCGGGGAGCTGTTTTTT. The chain is built from TRBV5-1 and TRBJ2-2, with 10 nucleotides matching TRBD1. The CDR3 loop spans 16 amino acids. Germline CDR1 is SGHRS and CDR2 is YFSETQ. J lost 3 bases, V lost 4 bases, and 6 bases had no gene match. The full variable domain, completed using reference TRBV5-1 and TRBJ2-2, is KAGVTQTPRYLIKTRGQQVTLSCSPISGHRSVSWYQQTPGQGLQFLFEYFSETQRNKGNFPGRFSGRQFSNSRSEMNVSTLELGDSALYLCASSPAGTGDTGELFFGEGSRLTVL.

CDR3 sequence (DNA): TGTGCCAGCAGTTCCCCGCGGGACCGAGAGTTCTTC. Translating gives CASSSPRDREFF. The chain carries TRBV27 and TRBJ2-1; perhaps TRBD2 as D (6 bases). Germline assignment: CDR1 MNHEY and CDR2 SMNVEV (reference sequence). This CDR3 spans 12 amino acids. V gave up 4 bases and J gave up 14 bases, with 15 bases separating them.